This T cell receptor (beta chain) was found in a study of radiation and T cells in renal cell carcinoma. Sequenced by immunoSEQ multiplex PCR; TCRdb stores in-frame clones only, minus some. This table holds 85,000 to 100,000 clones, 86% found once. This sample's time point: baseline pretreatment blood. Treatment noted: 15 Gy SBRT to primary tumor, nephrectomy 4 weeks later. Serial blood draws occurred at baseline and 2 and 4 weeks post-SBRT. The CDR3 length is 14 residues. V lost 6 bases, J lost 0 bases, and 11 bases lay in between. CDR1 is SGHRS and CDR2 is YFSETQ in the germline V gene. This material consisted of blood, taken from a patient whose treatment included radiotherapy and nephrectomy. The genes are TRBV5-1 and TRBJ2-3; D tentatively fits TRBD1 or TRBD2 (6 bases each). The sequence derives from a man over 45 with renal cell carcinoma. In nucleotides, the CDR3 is TGCGCCAGCATCGAGGGGGGCAGCACAGATACGCAGTATTTT. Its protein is CASIEGGSTDTQYF.